These 18 T cell receptor beta chains originate from one sample sequenced in a study of spatial heterogeneity in lung cancer. TCRdb fed the 5' RACE reads into MiXCR, producing one record per CDR3 protein. The sample lists some 22,000 distinct CDR3 sequences; approximately 5% were seen once. Regarding time point: sample taken at primary tumor resection. Unsorted whole RNA of tumor, nontumor lung or frozen PBMC was sequenced. The specimen comprised PBMCs, sampled at surgery. The source is a male donor with early-stage non-small cell lung cancer.

This clonotype was picked up many times. This chain connects TRBV14 to TRBJ1-2; D unresolved. Deletions cut 0 bases from V and 3 bases from J, with 8 bases between. CDR1 and CDR2 (germline): SGHDN, FVKESK. CDR3 size: 14 residues. CDR3 residues: CASSQEGPYYGYTF. CDR3 in DNA: TGTGCCAGCAGCCAAGAGGGCCCATACTATGGCTACACCTTC.

The chain links TRBV5-6 to TRBJ1-2, with a weak D call TRBD1 (5 bases). The CDR3 loop spans 14 amino acids. V was pared by 0 bases and J by 6 bases, with 12 bases between. The germline V gene encodes CDR1 SGHDT and CDR2 YYEEEE. For the CDR3, the DNA is TGTGCCAGCAGCTTGGAGGGGAGCCTTAATGGCTACACCTTC. This encodes CASSLEGSLNGYTF.

Ten or more counts support this clonotype. The V call is TRBV28, the J call TRBJ2-1; possibly TRBD1 for D (5 bases). Trimming removed 2 bases at V and 6 bases at J, with 17 bases between. Germline V gene data show CDR1 as MDHEN and CDR2 as SYDVKM. This CDR3 has 16 residues. CDR3 protein: CASSLVVGRRGNEQFF. DNA for the CDR3: TGTGCCAGCAGTTTAGTCGTGGGCAGAAGGGGCAATGAGCAGTTCTTC.

In this sample, this clonotype turned up many times. The rearrangement links TRBV6-6 to TRBJ1-1; TRBD1 might be the D (5 bases). The CDR3 runs to 14 residues. Germline values: CDR1 MNHNY, CDR2 SVGAGI (reference sequence). Trimming left V 2 bases short and J 5 bases short, with 12 bases between. CDR3 bases: TGTGCCAGCAGTTACCAGGGCGGGTCGACTGAAGCTTTCTTT. Translated: CASSYQGGSTEAFF.

At least ten counts were recorded for this clonotype. The CDR3 DNA sequence: TGTGCCAGCAGCCCGATTGGACTAGCAGGGTTTGATGAGCAGTTCTTC. It codes for CASSPIGLAGFDEQFF. The rearrangement uses TRBV14 and TRBJ2-1; 8 nucleotides line up with TRBD2. The CDR3 contains 16 residues. V trimming: 4 bases; J trimming: 8 bases; junction bases outside the gene matches: 13. Germline V lookup: CDR1 SGHDN, CDR2 FVKESK.

This clonotype was seen ten or more times. This sequence joins TRBV5-1 and TRBJ1-2; the match to TRBD1 covers 7 bases. This CDR3 spans 13 amino acids. Germline values: CDR1 SGHRS, CDR2 YFSETQ. With V trimmed by 5 bases and J by 4 bases, 5 bases remained unmatched. This CDR3 is CASRGDSLYGYTF. The CDR3 DNA is TGCGCCAGCAGGGGGGACAGCCTCTATGGCTACACCTTC.

This clonotype appeared many times. This chain joins TRBV4-3 and TRBJ1-5; D is undetermined. The CDR3 extends over 14 amino acids. The V end was cut by 0 bases, the J end by 5 bases, with 8 bases between. Germline CDR1 and CDR2: LGHNA and YSLEER. The CDR3 DNA sequence: TGCGCCAGCAGCCAAGACCCGGATTATCAGCCCCAGCATTTT. Translating it yields CASSQDPDYQPQHF.

At least ten counts were recorded for this clonotype. The rearrangement uses TRBV6-9 and TRBJ1-6; the D is unclear. V was cut by 6 bases and J by 7 bases, with 7 bases left in between. The CDR3 is 12 residues long. CDR1 is MNHGY and CDR2 is SVAAGI in the germline V gene. The CDR3 loop reads CASRLMNSPLHF. In nucleotides, the CDR3 is TGTGCCAGCAGACTAATGAATTCACCCCTCCACTTT.

This clonotype was seen at least ten times. The V and J genes are TRBV7-3 and TRBJ1-2; 7 nucleotides agree with TRBD1. This CDR3 has 14 amino acids. Unmatched junction bases numbered 3, after V lost 1 base and J lost 4 bases. CDR1 and CDR2 from the germline V gene are SGHTA and FQGTGA. Written as DNA, the CDR3 is TGTGCCAGCAGCTTAAGTGACAGGGCCTATGGCTACACCTTC. It specifies CASSLSDRAYGYTF.

Turning to this clonotype: A much more abundant neighbour one base away suggests this may be a read error. The chain uses TRBV28 and TRBJ2-1; 10 nucleotides align to TRBD2. Germline V gene lookup returns CDR1 MDHEN and CDR2 SYDVKM. The CDR3 is made up of 15 amino acids. As DNA, the CDR3 is TGTGCCAACAGTTCGGGACTAGCGACCTACAATGAGCAGTTCTTC. Its translation: CANSSGLATYNEQFF.

This clonotype was seen ten or more times. The V gene is TRBV27, the J gene TRBJ1-6; 7 nucleotides match TRBD1. The CDR3 spans 15 residues. Unmatched junction bases numbered 12, after V lost 6 bases and J lost 10 bases. Germline V CDR1 and CDR2: MNHEY, SMNVEV (reference sequence). CDR3 coding DNA: TGTGCCAGCAGGGCCTGGGACAGCGTTCGGTCACCCCTCCACTTT. As protein: CASRAWDSVRSPLHF.

The table lists this clonotype with a count of one. CDR3 residues: CASSIVTGRAEAFF. In nucleotides, the CDR3 is TGTGCCAGCAGCATAGTCACGGGGAGGGCTGAAGCTTTCTTT. This chain joins TRBV9 and TRBJ1-1; D is unclear. The CDR3 spans 14 residues. Germline CDR1 reads SGDLS; CDR2 reads YYNGEE. V shed 4 bases and J shed 6 bases, with 16 bases lying between them. Filled out from reference TRBV9 and TRBJ1-1, the complete variable domain reads DSGVTQTPKHLITATGQRVTLRCSPRSGDLSVYWYQQSLDQGLQFLIQYYNGEERAKGNILERFSAQQFPDLHSELNLSSLELGDSALYFCASSIVTGRAEAFFGQGTRLTVV.

This clonotype is medium-sized (0.01 to 0.1%) within its sample. The chain joins TRBV12-3 or TRBV12-4 to TRBJ1-1; D unresolved. This CDR3 is built from 14 residues. Trimming cost V 3 bases and J 10 bases, with 18 bases left between them. CDR3 in amino acids: CASSLATARLRAFF. The CDR3 coding sequence is TGTGCCAGCAGTTTGGCAACAGCCCGCCTGAGAGCTTTCTTT.

This clonotype was picked up many times. The CDR3 protein is CASSLGPAEEQYF. CDR3 in DNA: TGTGCCAGCAGTTTGGGACCGGCGGAGGAGCAGTACTTC. The chain couples TRBV6-5 to TRBJ2-7; D could derive from TRBD1 or TRBD2 (5 bases each). CDR3 length: 13 amino acids. The ends were cut back, 4 bases at V and 7 bases at J, with 14 bases in the middle. Germline lookup yields CDR1 MNHEY and CDR2 SVGAGI.

This clonotype was detected ten times or more. The CDR3 is CASGGAWETQYF. The CDR3 DNA is TGTGCCAGCGGGGGGGCTTGGGAGACCCAGTACTTC. The rearrangement joins TRBV12-3 or TRBV12-4 to TRBJ2-5, with D possibly TRBD2 on 7 matching bases. The CDR3 sequence is 12 residues long. V lost 8 bases to trimming and J lost 5 bases, with 12 bases between them.

This clonotype was seen ten or more times. The chain carries TRBV12-5 and TRBJ1-5, with D possibly matching TRBD1 (5 bases). Trimming took off 2 bases at V and 0 bases at J, with 17 bases between the two ends. This CDR3 is 18 amino acids long. Germline V gene lookup returns CDR1 LGHNT and CDR2 FRNRAP. The CDR3 DNA follows: TGTGCTAGTGGTTTGAGGGGATCCCGATCCCATAGCAATCAGCCCCAGCATTTT. Translating gives CASGLRGSRSHSNQPQHF.

This clonotype has a count of ten or more. V usage is TRBV5-1 and J usage is TRBJ2-4, with D possibly being TRBD1 or TRBD2 (5 bases each). CDR3 length: 15 amino acids. Per germline, CDR1 SGHRS and CDR2 YFSETQ. V was shortened by 0 bases and J by 5 bases, with 12 bases between the two germline ends. The CDR3 region has the DNA TGCGCCAGCAGCTTGGTTGCAGGGACGGAAAACATTCAGTACTTC. As protein: CASSLVAGTENIQYF.

At least ten counts were recorded for this clonotype. This chain links TRBV7-3 with TRBJ2-1, with 11 bases matching TRBD2. Trimming at V came to 0 bases and at J to 5 bases, leaving 3 bases not matched to a gene. The CDR3 contains 16 residues. Germline CDR1 and CDR2: SGHTA and FQGTGA. The CDR3 bases are TGTGCCAGCAGCTTAACCCTAGCGGGAGGTAACAATGAGCAGTTCTTC. This codes for CASSLTLAGGNNEQFF.